This T cell receptor beta chain was recovered during a study of blood T cell repertoires in COVID-19. On the study more broadly: The analysed material was cDNA or gDNA that came from T cells, B-cell-depleted T cells, or PBMCs.

Profiled with immunoSEQ multiplex PCR; TCRdb holds only in-frame clones, not every one. The data hold some 80,000 clones, with roughly 85% observed a single time. CDR1 MNHEY and CDR2 SVGAGI come from the germline V gene. J lost 4 bases, V lost 7 bases, and 13 bases had no gene match. The CDR3 extends over 15 amino acids. The sample was peripheral blood. The chain has TRBV6-5 and TRBJ2-7; 7 nucleotides agree with TRBD2. The clonotype was recovered from a woman older than 75 with active or convalescent COVID-19. The CDR3 bases are TGTGCCAGCACTCCGAGGGCAGGGACTACTTACGAGCAGTACTTC. Amino acid sequence: CASTPRAGTTYEQYF.